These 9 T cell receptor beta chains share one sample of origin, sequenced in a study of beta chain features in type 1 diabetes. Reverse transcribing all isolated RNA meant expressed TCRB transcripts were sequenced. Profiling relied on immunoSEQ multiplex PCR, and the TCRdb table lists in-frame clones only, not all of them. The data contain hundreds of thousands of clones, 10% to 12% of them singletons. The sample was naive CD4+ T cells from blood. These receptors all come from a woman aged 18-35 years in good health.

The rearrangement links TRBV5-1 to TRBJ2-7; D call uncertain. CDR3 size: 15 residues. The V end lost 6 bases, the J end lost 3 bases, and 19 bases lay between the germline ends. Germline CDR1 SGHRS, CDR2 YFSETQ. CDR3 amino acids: CASTRGGGYDYEQYF. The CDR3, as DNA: TGCGCCAGCACCCGCGGTGGCGGCTACGACTACGAGCAGTACTTC.

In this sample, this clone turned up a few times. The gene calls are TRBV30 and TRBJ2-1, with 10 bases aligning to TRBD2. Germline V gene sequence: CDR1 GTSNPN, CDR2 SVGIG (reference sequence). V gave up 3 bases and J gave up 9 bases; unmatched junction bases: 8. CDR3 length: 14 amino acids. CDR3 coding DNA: TGTGCCTGGAGATCTAGCGGGAGAGCGGGTGAGCAGTTCTTC. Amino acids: CAWRSSGRAGEQFF.

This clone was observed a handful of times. CDR3 sequence (DNA): TGTGCCAGCAGCTTGAGAAGGGCAGGGGAGCAGTACTTC. As protein: CASSLRRAGEQYF. V and J are TRBV7-2 and TRBJ2-7; D perhaps matches TRBD1 (5 bases). V lost 3 bases and J lost 7, with 13 bases in between. This CDR3 is built from 13 residues. The germline CDR1 and CDR2 sequences are SGHTA and FQGNSA.

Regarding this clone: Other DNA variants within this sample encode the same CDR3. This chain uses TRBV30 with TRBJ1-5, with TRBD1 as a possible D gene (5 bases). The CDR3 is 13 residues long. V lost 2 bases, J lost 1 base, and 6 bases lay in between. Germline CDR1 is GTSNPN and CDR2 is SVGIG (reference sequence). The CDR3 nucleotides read TGTGCCTGGAGTTGGGGGAGCAATCAGCCCCAGCATTTT. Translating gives CAWSWGSNQPQHF.

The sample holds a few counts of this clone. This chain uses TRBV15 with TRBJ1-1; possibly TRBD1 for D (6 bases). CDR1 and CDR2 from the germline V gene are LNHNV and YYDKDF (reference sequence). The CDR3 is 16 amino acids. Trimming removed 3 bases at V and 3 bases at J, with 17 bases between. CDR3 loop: CATSRDDTGMDTEAFF. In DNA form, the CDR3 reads TGTGCCACCAGCAGGGACGATACAGGGATGGACACTGAAGCTTTCTTT.

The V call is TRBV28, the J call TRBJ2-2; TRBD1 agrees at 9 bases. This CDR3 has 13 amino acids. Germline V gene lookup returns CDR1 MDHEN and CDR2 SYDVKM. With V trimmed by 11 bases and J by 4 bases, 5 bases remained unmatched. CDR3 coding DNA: TGTGCCGGGGGGACAGGGAGCACCGGGGAGCTGTTTTTT. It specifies CAGGTGSTGELFF.

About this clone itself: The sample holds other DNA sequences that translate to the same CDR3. CDR3 region: CASSLDRPNTEAFF. DNA of the CDR3: TGCGCCAGCAGCTTGGACCGCCCGAACACTGAAGCTTTCTTT. The chain uses TRBV5-1 and TRBJ1-1; no reliable D call. The CDR3 runs to 14 residues. V was trimmed by 0 bases and J by 1 base, leaving 7 bases between them. Germline CDR1 reads SGHRS; CDR2 reads YFSETQ.

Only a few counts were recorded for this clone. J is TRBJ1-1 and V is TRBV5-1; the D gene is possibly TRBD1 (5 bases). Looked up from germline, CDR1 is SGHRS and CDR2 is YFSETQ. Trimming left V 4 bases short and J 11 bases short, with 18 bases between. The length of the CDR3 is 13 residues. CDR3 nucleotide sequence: TGCGCCAGCAGCACGGAGACAGACGTAGGGGCTTTCTTT. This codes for CASSTETDVGAFF.

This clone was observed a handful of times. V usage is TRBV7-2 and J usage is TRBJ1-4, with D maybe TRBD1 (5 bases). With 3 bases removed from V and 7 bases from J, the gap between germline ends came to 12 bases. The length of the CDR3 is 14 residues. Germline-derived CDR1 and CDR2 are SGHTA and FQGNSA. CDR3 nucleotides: TGTGCCAGCAGCTTGTCAGGGTCCCGTGAAAAACTGTTTTTT. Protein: CASSLSGSREKLFF.